The 25 T cell receptor beta chains listed next were all sequenced from one sample in a study of PD-1 blockade in classical Hodgkin lymphoma. TCRdb's table, derived via immunoSEQ multiplex PCR, lists solely in-frame clones and lacks some. Of about 25,000 clones in the sample, approximately 93% were seen once. Specified time point: newly diagnosed, previously untreated cHL patient sample. The sample taken for sequencing was peripheral blood mononuclear cells (PBMCs). These receptors all come from a human donor with classical Hodgkin lymphoma.

The chain joins TRBV28 to TRBJ1-2, with D possibly matching TRBD1 (6 bases). The germline V gene has CDR1 MDHEN and CDR2 SYDVKM. The V end was cut by 5 bases, the J end by 3 bases, with 10 bases between. This CDR3 is built from 13 residues. The CDR3 DNA reads as TGTGCCAGCAGTCAGGGGAGGGACTATGGCTACACCTTC. Translated: CASSQGRDYGYTF.

This rearrangement joins TRBV7-6 to TRBJ2-7, with D unresolved. The CDR3 length is 13 residues. Per the germline V gene, CDR1 is SGHVS and CDR2 is FNYEAQ. With 5 bases removed from V and 7 bases from J, the gap between germline ends came to 15 bases. DNA for the CDR3: TGTGCCAGCAGCCCGACTCGGACGGATGAGCAGTACTTC. Protein: CASSPTRTDEQYF.

This clone was recorded only once. The rearrangement uses TRBV10-3 and TRBJ2-2; 11 bases fit TRBD1. The V and J ends lost 3 bases and 4 bases, in that order; junction bases with no gene match: 1. Germline CDR1 ENHRY, CDR2 SYGVKD. The CDR3 has 15 amino acids. CDR3 coding DNA: TGTGCCATCAGTGAAGGGACAGGGGGCACCGGGGAGCTGTTTTTT. This sequence encodes CAISEGTGGTGELFF.

The V gene is TRBV7-9, the J gene TRBJ2-4; either TRBD1 or TRBD2 may supply D (5 bases each). This CDR3 contains 15 residues. The V gene's germline CDR1 is SEHNR and CDR2 FQNEAQ (reference sequence). V was shortened by 1 base and J by 1 base, with 8 bases between the two germline ends. The chain's CDR3 is CASSLGGAAKNIQYF. In nucleotides, the CDR3 is TGTGCCAGCAGCTTAGGAGGGGCCGCCAAAAACATTCAGTACTTC.

This clone was detected once. The chain recombines TRBV7-7 with TRBJ2-5; D not certain. CDR1 and CDR2 from the germline V gene are SSHAT and FNYEAQ (reference sequence). V was clipped by 5 bases and J by 0 bases, with 16 bases between them. The CDR3 is 16 residues long. The CDR3 spells CASSTFAAKNQETQYF. The CDR3 nucleotides read TGTGCCAGCAGCACCTTCGCCGCCAAAAACCAAGAGACCCAGTACTTC.

The rearrangement links TRBV28 to TRBJ1-2; D gene unclear. Trimming cost V 7 bases and J 0 bases, with 9 bases left between them. The germline V gene has CDR1 MDHEN and CDR2 SYDVKM. This CDR3 has 13 residues. For the CDR3, the DNA is TGTGCCAGCAACACCGGGACTAACTATGGCTACACCTTC. The encoded protein is CASNTGTNYGYTF.

The CDR3 bases are TGTGCCACCAGCAGAGATCGGAAGACAGGGAATGAAAAACTGTTTTTT. Its protein is CATSRDRKTGNEKLFF. The chain links TRBV15 to TRBJ1-4, with TRBD1 matching 7 bases. Looked up from germline, CDR1 is LNHNV and CDR2 is YYDKDF (reference sequence). The CDR3 covers 16 residues. V trimming: 0 bases; J trimming: 5 bases; junction bases outside the gene matches: 6.

This chain links TRBV5-6 with TRBJ2-7; TRBD1 aligns across 8 bases. The V gene's germline CDR1 is SGHDT and CDR2 YYEEEE. V trimming: 3 bases; J trimming: 2 bases; junction bases outside the gene matches: 7. The CDR3 contains 15 residues. The CDR3 nucleotides read TGTGCCAGCAGCTATTGGACAGGGAGAACCTACGAGCAGTACTTC. This codes for CASSYWTGRTYEQYF.

The chain combines TRBV2 with TRBJ2-5; a possible D gene is TRBD1 (5 bases). Trimming shortened V by 4 bases and J by 5 bases, and 14 bases separated the two germline ends. This CDR3 has 14 amino acids. Germline values: CDR1 SNHLY, CDR2 FYNNEI. Here the CDR3 reads CASSVAAQGETQYF. The CDR3, as DNA: TGTGCCAGCAGTGTCGCGGCTCAGGGTGAGACCCAGTACTTC.

Points on this clone: The junction departs from the called germline gene at one end, perhaps through a read error. This chain connects TRBV20-1 to TRBJ1-2; D call uncertain. The CDR3 runs to 11 residues. CDR1 is DFQATT and CDR2 is SNEGSKA in the germline V gene (reference sequence). CDR3 DNA: TGCAGTGCCCTTTTTCAGACTTTTAGCGCCTTC. Amino acids: CSALFQTFSAF.

This chain joins TRBV9 and TRBJ2-1; maybe TRBD2 (6 bases). Germline V gene sequence: CDR1 SGDLS, CDR2 YYNGEE. V shed 0 bases and J shed 2 bases, with 9 bases lying between them. This CDR3 contains 15 residues. The CDR3 sequence: CASSVGEAAYNEQFF. As DNA, the CDR3 is TGTGCCAGCAGCGTAGGGGAGGCGGCCTACAATGAGCAGTTCTTC.

The gene calls are TRBV2 and TRBJ2-2, with a tentative D call TRBD1 (5 bases). Trimming removed 6 bases from V and 6 bases from J, with 11 bases in between. The germline gives CDR1 SNHLY, CDR2 FYNNEI. The CDR3 has 13 residues. The CDR3 sequence is CASSQGVPGELFF. As DNA, the CDR3 is TGTGCCAGCAGCCAGGGTGTCCCCGGGGAGCTGTTTTTT.

V usage is TRBV9 and J usage is TRBJ2-7, with D perhaps being TRBD1 or TRBD2 (5 bases each). Germline CDR1 SGDLS, CDR2 YYNGEE. This CDR3 contains 15 residues. V was shortened by 4 bases and J by 1 base, with 15 bases between the two germline ends. The CDR3 DNA follows: TGTGCCAGCAGCCCATATGGGGGAACGTCCTACGAGCAGTACTTC. Protein: CASSPYGGTSYEQYF.

The rearrangement joins TRBV30 to TRBJ1-4, with 8 nucleotides matching TRBD1. CDR3 length equals 15 residues. Germline trimming cut 3 bases from V and 7 bases from J; bases unmatched to any gene: 10. Germline-derived CDR1 and CDR2 are GTSNPN and SVGIG (reference sequence). The DNA of the CDR3 is TGTGCCTGGAGCCCCCGGACAGGGACCATTGAAAAACTGTTTTTT. Translation gives CAWSPRTGTIEKLFF.

The chain combines TRBV28 with TRBJ1-1, with D possibly being TRBD1 (5 bases). This CDR3 has 11 residues. Per the germline V gene, CDR1 is MDHEN and CDR2 is SYDVKM. Trimming left V 5 bases short and J 7 bases short, with 8 bases between. DNA for the CDR3: TGTGCCAGCAGTAGACAGCTTGAAGCTTTCTTT. Translation gives CASSRQLEAFF.

The gene calls are TRBV29-1 and TRBJ1-5; TRBD1 is a possible D gene (6 bases). V gave up 4 bases and J gave up 3 bases, with 10 bases separating them. The CDR3 is 13 residues long. CDR1 and CDR2 from the germline V gene are SQVTM and ANQGSEA. DNA of the CDR3: TGCAGCGTTGGGGGGGGCCTCAATCAGCCCCAGCATTTT. Translation: CSVGGGLNQPQHF.

This chain joins TRBV19 and TRBJ1-1, with D perhaps TRBD1 (5 bases). Germline loops: CDR1 LNHDA, CDR2 SQIVND (reference sequence). This CDR3 region has 15 residues. With 1 base removed from V and 3 bases from J, the gap between germline ends came to 12 bases. The DNA of the CDR3 is TGTGCCAGTAGTATAGGAGACAGATTGGACACTGAAGCTTTCTTT. Translating it yields CASSIGDRLDTEAFF.

The chain recombines TRBV7-2 with TRBJ2-2; 8 positions match TRBD1. The CDR3 sequence is 15 residues long. With V trimmed by 5 bases and J by 4 bases, 6 bases remained unmatched. Looked up from germline, CDR1 is SGHTA and CDR2 is FQGNSA. Here the CDR3 reads CASSPQGQATGELFF. Written as DNA, the CDR3 is TGTGCCAGCAGCCCGCAGGGACAGGCCACCGGGGAGCTGTTTTTT.

The chain is built from TRBV19 and TRBJ1-3, with D unclear. The CDR3 contains 12 residues. Germline V gene data show CDR1 as LNHDA and CDR2 as SQIVND (reference sequence). The CDR3 spells CAAGFSGNTIYF. The CDR3 nucleotides are TGTGCTGCCGGCTTCTCTGGAAACACCATATATTTT.

The V gene is TRBV5-1, the J gene TRBJ1-3, with 7 nucleotides matching TRBD1. CDR1 SGHRS and CDR2 YFSETQ come from the germline V gene. The CDR3 runs 17 residues. J was trimmed by 0 bases and V by 2 bases; bases with no gene match: 8. The CDR3 reads CASSFRDSLSSGNTIYF. The CDR3 nucleotides read TGCGCCAGCAGCTTTAGGGACAGCCTGAGCTCTGGAAACACCATATATTTT.

The V gene is TRBV2, the J gene TRBJ1-2; D uncertain. CDR3 size: 15 residues. Trimming pared 5 bases from V and 6 bases from J, leaving 19 bases between. The germline CDR1 and CDR2 sequences are SNHLY and FYNNEI. The CDR3, as DNA: TGTGCCAGCAGTCCTAACCGGAAGGGCGCCCATGGCTACACCTTC. This codes for CASSPNRKGAHGYTF. Filled out from reference TRBV2 and TRBJ1-2, the complete variable domain reads EPEVTQTPSHQVTQMGQEVILRCVPISNHLYFYWYRQILGQKVEFLVSFYNNEISEKSEIFDDQFSVERPDGSNFTLKIRSTKLEDSAMYFCASSPNRKGAHGYTFGSGTRLTVV.

This chain uses TRBV5-1 with TRBJ1-1; D remains unclear. Deletions cut 3 bases from V and 1 base from J, with 13 bases between. Germline assignment: CDR1 SGHRS and CDR2 YFSETQ. This CDR3 spans 15 amino acids. The CDR3 nucleotides are TGCGCCAGCAGCTCGGAACCCAGAAGGAACACTGAAGCTTTCTTT. It codes for CASSSEPRRNTEAFF.

The V gene is TRBV30, the J gene TRBJ2-2; D might be TRBD1 or TRBD2, each matching 5 bases. V gave up 4 bases and J gave up 7 bases, with 16 bases separating them. The V gene's germline CDR1 is GTSNPN and CDR2 SVGIG (reference sequence). The CDR3 runs to 14 residues. Here the CDR3 DNA reads TGTGCCTGGATGCTCGGCCTGGGGGTCGGGGAGCTGTTTTTT. Its protein is CAWMLGLGVGELFF.

In its sample, this clone was seen once. The V call is TRBV7-6, the J call TRBJ2-7; no clear D. CDR3 length equals 15 residues. Per the germline V gene, CDR1 is SGHVS and CDR2 is FNYEAQ. Trimming left V 0 bases short and J 7 bases short, with 16 bases between. The CDR3 bases are TGTGCCAGCAGCTTAGCTCAGGTGGGGAAGGGTGAGCAGTACTTC. Protein product: CASSLAQVGKGEQYF.

V is TRBV29-1 and J is TRBJ2-2; the D is unclear. The CDR3 runs to 13 residues. Germline assignment: CDR1 SQVTM and CDR2 ANQGSEA. V dropped 6 bases and J dropped 6 bases, with 14 bases sitting between them. CDR3 region: CSVSSGDSGELFF. The CDR3 region has the DNA TGCAGCGTCTCGAGTGGGGATTCCGGGGAGCTGTTTTTT.